This note documents a single T cell receptor (beta chain) sequence. The antigen remains undetermined. The sample originates from a study of shared clonotypes between healthy human individuals. Study-level findings and limits: The study found about 5% of naive CD4 clonotypes shared across several donors. The researchers took only blood, and tissue repertoires probably look different.

Tens of thousands of T cell genomes (approximately 210 ng DNA) went into each sorted-subset replicate. Data came from immunoSEQ multiplex PCR; TCRdb stores just in-frame clones and leaves some out. The table shows about 2.1 million clones, with 90% to 95% occurring only once. J lost 2 bases, V lost 5 bases, and 6 bases had no gene match. CDR1 is LGHNA and CDR2 is YNFKEQ in the germline V gene. CDR3 length: 15 amino acids. It was CD45RO-negative cells, positively selected for CCR7, that made up naive CD8 cells, with terminally differentiated effector memory CD45RA+ cells excluded. The donor cohort consisted entirely of Caucasian adults residing in Nashville, Tennessee.

The V and J genes are TRBV4-2 and TRBJ2-7; 10 bases are shared with TRBD1. Sequencing was done on a sample of naive CD8+ T cells from PBMCs. This TCR was sampled from a man aged 18 to 35 in good health. Some clones in this sample may be carry-over from other donors' samples. The CDR3 spells CASSERTGGPYEQYF. For the CDR3, the DNA is TGTGCCAGCAGCGAAAGGACAGGGGGGCCCTACGAGCAGTACTTC.